Ten or more counts support the clone carrying this TCR beta chain. Its antigen is undetermined. The cDNA came from 5'RACE with 10-nucleotide random UMIs. TCRdb fed the 5' RACE reads into MiXCR, producing one record per CDR3 protein. The repertoire includes 25,000 or so distinct CDR3 sequences, roughly an eighth of them detected once, and around 5.9% sits in the top ten. The sample originates from a study of neurological immune-mediated disorders. Germline-derived CDR1 and CDR2 are DFQATT and SNEGSKA (reference sequence). V dropped 0 bases and J dropped 5; count of bases not matched to a gene: 11. CDR3 length equals 16 residues. Study-level results: Sharing of CDR3 amino acid sequences among expanded clones across subjects was absent, suggesting private repertoires in all groups. HTLV-1-associated myelopathy had the most TCR clonal expansion, and multiple sclerosis had the least, less than healthy controls.

Stated time point: technical triplicate 1. Specimen: CD4+ T cells from blood. The V gene is TRBV20-1, the J gene TRBJ2-3, with 7 bases fitting TRBD2. This clonotype was sampled from a female donor with HTLV-1-associated myelopathy (HAM/TSP). CDR3 amino acids: CSARDSWREMVDTQYF. The CDR3 bases are TGCAGTGCTAGAGATAGTTGGCGGGAGATGGTAGATACGCAGTATTTT.